The 17 T cell receptor beta chains given below trace back to one sample, sequenced in a study of CD8+ T cells in alopecia areata. Extracted RNA was reverse transcribed into cDNA, the sequencing template. Generated by immunoSEQ multiplex PCR, the TCRdb table keeps only in-frame clones and is missing some. The table shows 200,000 or so clones, with 58% occurring only once. Specified treatment: oral pan-JAK inhibitor, 5-10 mg twice daily. The sample consisted of CD4+ T cells sorted from blood, taken at week 24, from a patient treated with tofacitinib. These receptors were taken from a human donor with alopecia areata.

The chain joins TRBV29-1 to TRBJ2-7, with D tentatively TRBD1 (6 bases). V dropped 6 bases and J dropped 3 bases, with 12 bases sitting between them. This CDR3 is 12 amino acids long. The germline CDR1 and CDR2 sequences are SQVTM and ANQGSEA. The CDR3 here is CSVADSNYEQYF. For the CDR3, the DNA is TGCAGCGTAGCGGACAGCAACTACGAGCAGTACTTC.

This chain uses TRBV5-1 with TRBJ2-1; 13 nucleotides align to TRBD2. The CDR3 loop spans 17 amino acids. Germline CDR1 is SGHRS and CDR2 is YFSETQ. The J segment lost 1 base and the V segment lost 3 bases, leaving 4 bases of the junction unmatched. The CDR3: CASSWWTSGGSYNEQFF. The CDR3 nucleotides read TGCGCCAGCAGCTGGTGGACTAGCGGGGGTTCCTACAATGAGCAGTTCTTC. Full variable domain (outside the CDR3, taken from reference TRBV5-1 and TRBJ2-1): KAGVTQTPRYLIKTRGQQVTLSCSPISGHRSVSWYQQTPGQGLQFLFEYFSETQRNKGNFPGRFSGRQFSNSRSEMNVSTLELGDSALYLCASSWWTSGGSYNEQFFGPGTRLTVL.

In this sample, this clone turned up a few times. CDR3 protein: CAITRAGAFNEQFF. CDR3 nucleotides: TGTGCCATCACTCGAGCGGGGGCGTTCAATGAGCAGTTCTTC. V gene TRBV10-3 combines with J gene TRBJ2-1, with 8 bases matching TRBD2. The CDR3 is 14 residues long. Germline trimming cut 7 bases from V and 6 bases from J; bases unmatched to any gene: 8. Germline V CDR1 and CDR2: ENHRY, SYGVKD.

This chain connects TRBV29-1 to TRBJ2-7; D gene ambiguous. Germline V gene lookup returns CDR1 SQVTM and CDR2 ANQGSEA. The CDR3 extends over 12 amino acids. Trimming removed 6 bases from V and 5 bases from J, with 14 bases in between. This chain's CDR3 is CSVTFVGNEQYF. The CDR3 region has the DNA TGCAGCGTGACCTTCGTGGGGAACGAGCAGTACTTC.

This chain links TRBV7-9 with TRBJ2-1; D is ambiguous. V lost 3 bases and J lost 11, with 8 bases in between. CDR1 and CDR2 (germline): SEHNR, FQNEAQ (reference sequence). CDR3 length: 11 amino acids. The CDR3, as DNA: TGTGCCAGCAGCTTTAGTGGCAAGCAGTTCTTC. The encoded protein is CASSFSGKQFF.

The gene calls are TRBV11-2 and TRBJ2-7, with D possibly TRBD1 on 6 matching bases. The CDR3 runs to 15 residues. CDR1 is SGHAT and CDR2 is FQNNGV in the germline V gene. V dropped 5 bases and J dropped 0 bases, with 14 bases sitting between them. The CDR3 bases are TGTGCCAGCAGCCAAGGACAGTTGAGCTCCTACGAGCAGTACTTC. Its protein is CASSQGQLSSYEQYF.

This rearrangement joins TRBV4-1 to TRBJ1-2, with D perhaps matching TRBD1 (5 bases). V dropped 1 base and J dropped 11 bases, with 11 bases sitting between them. The CDR3 loop spans 12 amino acids. Per germline, CDR1 MGHRA and CDR2 YSYEKL. This CDR3 is CASSQGLREYTF. In nucleotides, the CDR3 is TGCGCCAGCAGCCAAGGTCTCAGGGAGTACACCTTC.

This clone was detected only a few times. This chain links TRBV29-1 with TRBJ1-1; D unclear. The length of the CDR3 is 11 residues. Trimming shortened V by 6 bases and J by 4 bases, and 9 bases separated the two germline ends. Germline V gene data show CDR1 as SQVTM and CDR2 as ANQGSEA. The CDR3 region has the DNA TGCAGCGTGAGATTGGGCACTGAAGCTTTCTTT. It encodes CSVRLGTEAFF.

The gene calls are TRBV10-3 and TRBJ1-1; the match to TRBD1 covers 9 bases. CDR1 is ENHRY and CDR2 is SYGVKD in the germline V gene. The ends lost 5 bases at V and 3 bases at J; junction bases unmatched: 4. The CDR3 consists of 14 residues. The CDR3 here is CAISLDRGDTEAFF. CDR3 DNA sequence: TGTGCCATCAGTCTCGACAGGGGGGACACTGAAGCTTTCTTT.

The rearrangement links TRBV29-1 to TRBJ2-7; weak D call: TRBD2 (5 bases). The germline V gene encodes CDR1 SQVTM and CDR2 ANQGSEA. Deletions cut 7 bases from V and 2 bases from J, with 9 bases between. CDR3 length equals 11 residues. The CDR3 DNA sequence: TGCAGCGCCTCCGGGACCTACGAGCAGTACTTC. Residues: CSASGTYEQYF.

The genes are TRBV5-4 and TRBJ2-1; possible D gene TRBD2, 5 bases. Trimming took 4 bases from V and 12 from J, leaving 20 bases between them. Germline values: CDR1 SGHNT, CDR2 YYREEE (reference sequence). The CDR3 covers 14 residues. This CDR3 is CASSPQWGEGSQFF. As DNA, the CDR3 is TGTGCCAGCAGCCCTCAATGGGGAGAAGGGTCGCAGTTCTTC. Together with reference TRBV5-4 and TRBJ2-1, the CDR3 gives the full variable domain: ETGVTQSPTHLIKTRGQQVTLRCSSQSGHNTVSWYQQALGQGPQFIFQYYREEENGRGNFPPRFSGLQFPNYSSELNVNALELDDSALYLCASSPQWGEGSQFFGPGTRLTVL.

The chain combines TRBV30 with TRBJ1-4; perhaps TRBD1 as D (5 bases). The CDR3 runs 12 residues. The V and J ends lost 0 bases and 10 bases respectively, with 9 bases between them. Germline lookup yields CDR1 GTSNPN and CDR2 SVGIG (reference sequence). DNA for the CDR3: TGTGCCTGGAGTGTCGCTACAGGAAAACTGTTTTTT. It translates to CAWSVATGKLFF.

The V and J genes are TRBV15 and TRBJ2-3; D possibly uses TRBD1 or TRBD2 (5 bases each). Germline lookup yields CDR1 LNHNV and CDR2 YYDKDF (reference sequence). V dropped 0 bases and J dropped 8 bases, with 9 bases sitting between them. The CDR3 is made up of 13 amino acids. CDR3 region: CATSRDRGGTQYF. CDR3 coding DNA: TGTGCCACCAGCAGAGATCGTGGGGGTACGCAGTATTTT.

The V and J genes are TRBV5-4 and TRBJ1-1; no clear D. V gave up 1 base and J gave up 1 base, with 11 bases separating them. This CDR3 is 15 amino acids long. The germline V gene encodes CDR1 SGHNT and CDR2 YYREEE (reference sequence). CDR3 in DNA: TGTGCCAGCAGCTTGTGGGCAGGCCAGAACACTGAAGCTTTCTTT. Its protein product is CASSLWAGQNTEAFF.

V is TRBV30 and J is TRBJ2-5; TRBD1 matches 10 bases. The CDR3 has 14 residues. CDR1 and CDR2 (germline): GTSNPN, SVGIG (reference sequence). The CDR3 DNA follows: TGTGCTTCGAGCGGGACAGGGGATCGAGAGACCCAGTACTTC. Translated, it gives CASSGTGDRETQYF.

The V call is TRBV30, the J call TRBJ1-1; TRBD1 matches 7 bases. Germline CDR1 GTSNPN, CDR2 SVGIG (reference sequence). The CDR3 has 13 amino acids. With V trimmed by 7 bases and J by 4 bases, 9 bases remained unmatched. DNA for the CDR3: TGTGCCTACCTAGCGACAGGGTTCACTGAAGCTTTCTTT. Translated: CAYLATGFTEAFF. The entire variable domain, with the rest obtained from reference TRBV30 and TRBJ1-1, is as follows: SQTIHQWPATLVQPVGSPLSLECTVEGTSNPNLYWYRQAAGRGLQLLFYSVGIGQISSEVPQNLSASRPQDRQFILSSKKLLLSDSGFYLCAYLATGFTEAFFGQGTRLTVV.

V usage is TRBV5-8 and J usage is TRBJ2-5; no clear D. Germline CDR1 is SGHTS and CDR2 is YDEGEE. Between the trimmed V and J ends, which lost 4 bases and 5 bases, there was a span of 18 bases. The CDR3 is 15 amino acids. The CDR3 sequence: CASSPPNGVSETQYF. In nucleotides, the CDR3 is TGTGCCAGCAGCCCACCCAATGGGGTTTCCGAGACCCAGTACTTC.